The 19 T cell receptor beta chains given below trace back to one sample, sequenced in a study of blood T cell repertoires in COVID-19. Sequenced by immunoSEQ multiplex PCR; TCRdb stores in-frame clones only, minus some. The sample consists of 20,000 to 25,000 clones, roughly 83% of them appearing once. The source material was peripheral blood. The source is a human donor with active COVID-19. The donor label of this sample is uncertain.

The CDR3 DNA reads TGTGCCAGCAGCCAGTACGGGGGAGTTGGCGCAGATACGCAGTATTTT. Translated: CASSQYGGVGADTQYF. V is TRBV4-2 and J is TRBJ2-3; D might be TRBD2 (6 bases). With 3 bases removed from V and 4 bases from J, the gap between germline ends came to 17 bases. Looked up from germline, CDR1 is LGHNA and CDR2 is YNFKEQ. The CDR3 extends over 16 amino acids.

This chain links TRBV2 with TRBJ2-1; 11 bases align to TRBD2. Germline CDR1 and CDR2: SNHLY and FYNNEI. The CDR3 totals 16 residues. The V and J ends lost 5 bases and 2 bases, in that order; junction bases with no gene match: 5. The CDR3 region is CASSTSGSLPYNEQFF. The CDR3 nucleotides read TGTGCCAGCAGTACTAGCGGGAGTCTCCCCTACAATGAGCAGTTCTTC.

J is TRBJ2-5 and V is TRBV19; TRBD2 aligns across 7 bases. This CDR3 comprises 16 residues. Germline loops: CDR1 LNHDA, CDR2 SQIVND (reference sequence). The trim removed 4 bases at V and 5 bases at J, leaving 13 bases unmatched. The CDR3 DNA reads as TGTGCCAGTAGTAGGGGTGCCGCGGGAGCTGGGGAGACCCAGTACTTC. It encodes CASSRGAAGAGETQYF.

J is TRBJ2-7 and V is TRBV7-7, with 9 bases lining up with TRBD2. Germline V lookup: CDR1 SSHAT, CDR2 FNYEAQ (reference sequence). This CDR3 region has 16 residues. CDR3 sequence: CAHLGGTSPYSYEQYF. CDR3 nucleotides: TGTGCTCACTTGGGAGGGACTAGCCCTTACTCCTACGAGCAGTACTTC.

The chain couples TRBV5-4 to TRBJ2-1; 12 bases map to TRBD2. V was pared by 4 bases and J by 6 bases, with 5 bases of the junction left unmatched. The CDR3 contains 15 residues. Germline V gene lookup returns CDR1 SGHNT and CDR2 YYREEE (reference sequence). CDR3 DNA: TGTGCCAGCAGCAGGACTAGCGGGATAGGCAATGAGCAGTTCTTC. It specifies CASSRTSGIGNEQFF. Full variable domain (remainder filled in from reference TRBV5-4 and TRBJ2-1): ETGVTQSPTHLIKTRGQQVTLRCSSQSGHNTVSWYQQALGQGPQFIFQYYREEENGRGNFPPRFSGLQFPNYSSELNVNALELDDSALYLCASSRTSGIGNEQFFGPGTRLTVL.

The chain carries TRBV7-6 and TRBJ1-1, with a weak D call TRBD1 (5 bases). CDR3 length: 13 amino acids. CDR1 SGHVS and CDR2 FNYEAQ come from the germline V gene. The V gene lost 5 bases and the J gene lost 4 bases, with 11 bases spanning the gap. CDR3 sequence: CASSPGSVTEAFF. Here the CDR3 DNA reads TGTGCCAGCAGCCCAGGGTCGGTCACTGAAGCTTTCTTT.

The chain joins TRBV3-1 (or the pseudogene TRBV3-2) to TRBJ2-3; 11 bases are shared with TRBD2. The V and J ends lost 4 bases and 4 bases, in that order; junction bases with no gene match: 7. CDR3 length equals 16 residues. Germline loops: CDR1 LGHDT, CDR2 YNNKEL (reference sequence). CDR3 region: CASSPNLAGGSDTQYF. The CDR3 nucleotides are TGTGCCAGCAGCCCTAATTTAGCGGGGGGGTCAGATACGCAGTATTTT.

This rearrangement joins TRBV6-2 or TRBV6-3 to TRBJ2-7; D ambiguous. V lost 6 bases and J lost 6, with 12 bases in between. The germline CDR1 and CDR2 sequences are MNHEY and SVGEGT. The CDR3 is 12 residues long. The CDR3 bases are TGTGCCAGCAGCGAACCCCCGGGCGAGCAGTACTTC. Translated: CASSEPPGEQYF.

The gene calls are TRBV20-1 and TRBJ2-7; D is perhaps TRBD2 (6 bases). This CDR3 contains 11 residues. Germline lookup yields CDR1 DFQATT and CDR2 SNEGSKA (reference sequence). V was trimmed by 6 bases and J by 4 bases, leaving 10 bases between them. The CDR3 region has the DNA TGCAGTGCCAGACTAGATTACGAGCAGTACTTC. Its translation: CSARLDYEQYF.

The chain uses TRBV20-1 and TRBJ2-3; 9 bases agree with TRBD2. The CDR3 contains 19 residues. Germline V gene data show CDR1 as DFQATT and CDR2 as SNEGSKA (reference sequence). With V trimmed by 3 bases and J by 0 bases, 16 bases remained unmatched. The DNA for the CDR3 is TGCAGTGCTAGTCCGCTCGGGTTAGCGGGGGCCGGAAGCACAGATACGCAGTATTTT. Amino acid sequence: CSASPLGLAGAGSTDTQYF.

The chain joins TRBV4-1 to TRBJ2-1; 11 bases line up with TRBD2. V lost 6 bases and J lost 5; bases outside the gene matches: 6. The CDR3 is made up of 15 amino acids. Germline loops: CDR1 MGHRA, CDR2 YSYEKL. CDR3 sequence (DNA): TGCGCCAGCAGACGCAATAGCGGGGGGGACAATGAGCAGTTCTTC. The encoded protein is CASRRNSGGDNEQFF.

The genes are TRBV2 and TRBJ2-1, with D unresolved. This CDR3 comprises 11 residues. V dropped 5 bases and J dropped 8 bases, with 7 bases sitting between them. Germline-derived CDR1 and CDR2 are SNHLY and FYNNEI. CDR3 in amino acids: CASSPLYEQFF. CDR3 bases: TGTGCCAGCAGTCCCCTGTATGAGCAGTTCTTC.

The J gene is TRBJ2-6, the V gene TRBV5-1, with D possibly TRBD2 on 5 matching bases. Trimming removed 7 bases from V and 0 bases from J, with 8 bases in between. The CDR3 totals 14 residues. Germline CDR1 is SGHRS and CDR2 is YFSETQ. CDR3 sequence: CASSGFSGANVLTF. CDR3 bases: TGCGCCAGCTCGGGATTCTCTGGGGCCAACGTCCTGACTTTC.

The chain uses TRBV5-8 and TRBJ1-2; perhaps TRBD1 as D (6 bases). V shed 4 bases and J shed 4 bases, with 14 bases lying between them. In germline, CDR1 is SGHTS, CDR2 YDEGEE. CDR3 length: 14 residues. Written as DNA, the CDR3 is TGTGCCAGCAGCGTCATGAGAGGGGGCTATGGCTACACCTTC. Its translation: CASSVMRGGYGYTF.

The V gene is TRBV3-1 (or the pseudogene TRBV3-2), the J gene TRBJ1-2; 7 nucleotides align to TRBD1. This CDR3 comprises 16 residues. Looked up from germline, CDR1 is LGHDT and CDR2 is YNNKEL (reference sequence). The J segment lost 3 bases and the V segment lost 0 bases, leaving 7 bases of the junction unmatched. CDR3 in amino acids: CASSQDFRGRDYGYTF. DNA of the CDR3: TGTGCCAGCAGCCAAGATTTTAGGGGGCGCGACTATGGCTACACCTTC.

The chain carries TRBV7-3 and TRBJ2-1, with 9 positions matching TRBD2. This CDR3 has 20 residues. V trimming: 5 bases; J trimming: 0 bases; junction bases outside the gene matches: 17. Germline loops: CDR1 SGHTA, CDR2 FQGTGA. The CDR3 sequence: CASSHMGAGGRNSSYNEQFF. DNA of the CDR3: TGTGCCAGCAGCCACATGGGGGCGGGAGGGAGAAATTCCTCCTACAATGAGCAGTTCTTC.

This clone was detected once. The gene calls are TRBV7-3 and TRBJ1-4; no clear D. This CDR3 region has 11 residues. V lost 5 bases and J lost 12, with 10 bases in between. CDR1 is SGHTA, CDR2 FQGTGA, per germline. For the CDR3, the DNA is TGTGCCAGCAGCCCTAGCGTGCAACTGTTTTTT. Translation: CASSPSVQLFF.

The chain couples TRBV5-4 to TRBJ2-5; tentative D call: TRBD1 (6 bases). The V gene's germline CDR1 is SGHNT and CDR2 YYREEE (reference sequence). CDR3 size: 15 residues. Trimming took off 4 bases at V and 5 bases at J, with 18 bases between the two ends. The CDR3 loop reads CASSKRAGVRETQYF. As DNA, the CDR3 is TGTGCCAGCAGCAAGAGGGCAGGGGTTAGGGAGACCCAGTACTTC.

This chain joins TRBV5-8 and TRBJ2-7; a possible D gene is TRBD1 (5 bases). The CDR3 covers 12 residues. Trimming took off 3 bases at V and 3 bases at J, with 7 bases between the two ends. The germline gives CDR1 SGHTS, CDR2 YDEGEE. The CDR3 sequence is CASSSGHYEQYF. In nucleotides, the CDR3 is TGTGCCAGCAGCTCAGGACACTACGAGCAGTACTTC.